The text below deals with one T cell receptor (beta chain). V was pared by 4 bases and J by 0 bases, with 19 bases between. This CDR3 comprises 17 residues. Per the germline V gene, CDR1 is SGHRS and CDR2 is YFSETQ. Under the authors' procedure: The assay estimated nucleated cells by amplifying reference gene primers. TCRdb's copy holds only in-frame clones and misses some; the assay was immunoSEQ multiplex PCR. The V and J calls and clone size come from that table; D and trimming were worked out from the DNA. The sample holds roughly 190,000 clones; 82% are singletons and the top ten take about 8%. This sample is part of a study of blood T cell repertoires in COVID-19. For the study at large: Sources were T cells, B-cell-depleted T cells, or PBMCs; the material itself was cDNA or gDNA.

Patients in Seattle were enrolled during active infection, then followed longitudinally. This receptor was taken from a woman aged 55-70 years with COVID-19, enrolled during active disease. The source material was peripheral blood. The chain joins TRBV5-1 to TRBJ2-5; D possibly corresponds to TRBD1 (6 bases). In DNA, the CDR3 is TGCGCCAGCAGCAGAGTCCCATGGACAGTGTACCAAGAGACCCAGTACTTC. This sequence encodes CASSRVPWTVYQETQYF.